This T cell receptor (beta chain) was sequenced for a study of blood T cell repertoires in COVID-19. Study at large: Samples of COVID-19 (acute and convalescent) were obtained from the United States, Italy and Spain.

This CDR3 spans 18 amino acids. CDR1 and CDR2 (germline): KGHSH, LQKENI. The J segment lost 1 base and the V segment lost 2 bases, leaving 11 bases of the junction unmatched. Original processing methods: Scientists estimated how many nucleated cells there were by amplifying reference gene primers. Sequencing used immunoSEQ multiplex PCR; TCRdb keeps in-frame clones, though not all of them. V, J and clone size were drawn from that table, and D and trimming were deduced from the DNA. The top ten hold more than 9% of the sample, which has approximately 300,000 clones, over 75% seen once. Participant age was about 18 to 89 years, and participants resided in roughly 25 US areas. Recovery meant two consecutive negative NP/OP PCR tests, professional clearance, or resolved symptoms.

This TCR was sampled from a woman younger than 30 who had recovered from COVID-19. The source material was PBMCs or T cells enriched from blood (not recorded which). The chain recombines TRBV18 with TRBJ2-3; TRBD1 matches 8 bases. CDR3: CASSPFLPPGQGTDTQYF. DNA of the CDR3: TGTGCCAGCTCACCATTTTTACCGCCGGGACAGGGCACAGATACGCAGTATTTT.